This T cell receptor (beta chain) is drawn from a study of OX40 agonist ivuxolimab in advanced cancers. Produced via immunoSEQ multiplex PCR; TCRdb's table is partial and in-frame only. Of fewer than 80,000 clones in the sample, about 84% were seen once. This CDR3 region has 15 residues. Germline V gene data show CDR1 as SGHTA and CDR2 as FQGNSA. V lost 5 bases and J lost 6, with 16 bases in between. V is TRBV7-2 and J is TRBJ2-2; tentatively, D is TRBD1 or TRBD2 (6 bases each). This TCR came from an adult with an advanced solid tumor such as melanoma, head and neck, liver or kidney cancer. The specimen was CD4+ or CD8+ T cells sorted from blood, collected in a trial of the OX40 agonist ivuxolimab. In DNA form, the CDR3 reads TGTGCCAGCAGCCTGCTACAGGGAGGCCCCGGGGAGCTGTTTTTT. Translation: CASSLLQGGPGELFF.